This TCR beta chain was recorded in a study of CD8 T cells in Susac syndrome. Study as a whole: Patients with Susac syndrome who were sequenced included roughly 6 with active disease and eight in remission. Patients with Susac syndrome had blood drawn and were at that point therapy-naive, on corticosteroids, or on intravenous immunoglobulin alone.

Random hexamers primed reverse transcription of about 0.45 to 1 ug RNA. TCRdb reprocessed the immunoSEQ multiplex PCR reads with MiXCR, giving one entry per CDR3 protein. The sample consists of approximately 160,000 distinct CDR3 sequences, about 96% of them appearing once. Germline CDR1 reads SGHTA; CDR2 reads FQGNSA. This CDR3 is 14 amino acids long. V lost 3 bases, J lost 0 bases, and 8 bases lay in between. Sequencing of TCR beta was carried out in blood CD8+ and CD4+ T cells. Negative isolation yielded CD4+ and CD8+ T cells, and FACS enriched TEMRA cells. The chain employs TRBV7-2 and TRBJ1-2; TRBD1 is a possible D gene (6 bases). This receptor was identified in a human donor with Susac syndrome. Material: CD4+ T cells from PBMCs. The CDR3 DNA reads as TGTGCCAGCAGCTTGGACAGCGCTAACTATGGCTACACCTTC. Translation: CASSLDSANYGYTF.